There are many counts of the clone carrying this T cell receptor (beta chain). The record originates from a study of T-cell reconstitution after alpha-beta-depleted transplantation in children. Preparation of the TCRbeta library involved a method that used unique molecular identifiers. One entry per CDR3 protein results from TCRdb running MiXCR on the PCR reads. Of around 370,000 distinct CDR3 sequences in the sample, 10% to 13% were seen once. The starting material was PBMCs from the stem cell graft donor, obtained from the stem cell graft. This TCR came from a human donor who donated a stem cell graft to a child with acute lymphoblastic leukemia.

The CDR3 here is CSVVTGAYEQYF. The CDR3 DNA reads as TGCAGCGTTGTAACAGGGGCCTACGAGCAGTACTTC. This sequence joins TRBV29-1 and TRBJ2-7; TRBD1 agrees at 7 bases. J was trimmed by 2 bases and V by 4 bases; bases with no gene match: 2. The CDR3 spans 12 residues. CDR1 and CDR2 from the germline V gene are SQVTM and ANQGSEA.